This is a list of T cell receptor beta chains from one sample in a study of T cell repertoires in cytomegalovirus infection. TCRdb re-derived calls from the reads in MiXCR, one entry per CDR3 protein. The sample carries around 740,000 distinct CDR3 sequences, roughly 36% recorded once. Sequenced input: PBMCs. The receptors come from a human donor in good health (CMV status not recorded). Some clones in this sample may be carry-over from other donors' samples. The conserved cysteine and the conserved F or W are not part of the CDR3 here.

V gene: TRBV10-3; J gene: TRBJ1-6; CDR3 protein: AISESGANSPLH
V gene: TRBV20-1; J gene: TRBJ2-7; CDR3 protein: SAIGTAYEQY
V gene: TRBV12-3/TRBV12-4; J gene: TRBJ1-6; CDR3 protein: ASSFRGPLH
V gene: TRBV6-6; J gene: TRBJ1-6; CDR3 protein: ASSANGGRSPLH
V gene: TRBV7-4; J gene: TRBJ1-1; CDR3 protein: ASSMLLDRLNTEAF
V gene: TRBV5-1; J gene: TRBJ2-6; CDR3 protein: ASRHSKGANVLT
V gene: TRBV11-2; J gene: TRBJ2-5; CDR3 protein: ASSYVGTGGSETQY
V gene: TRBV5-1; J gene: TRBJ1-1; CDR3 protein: ASSRRWARDTEAF
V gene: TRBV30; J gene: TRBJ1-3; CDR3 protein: AWDSSSHSGNTIY
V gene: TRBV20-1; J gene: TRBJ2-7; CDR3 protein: SARDLLGSYEQY
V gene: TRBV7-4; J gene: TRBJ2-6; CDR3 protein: ASSSRESGPSGANVLT
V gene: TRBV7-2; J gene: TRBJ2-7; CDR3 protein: ASSLDRANYEQY
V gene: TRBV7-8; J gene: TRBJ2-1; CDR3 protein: ASSFVTGRTHNEQF
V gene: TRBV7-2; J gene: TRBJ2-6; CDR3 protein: ASSQGVTTGANVLT
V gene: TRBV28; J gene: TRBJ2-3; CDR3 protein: ASNFFRTGSTDTQY
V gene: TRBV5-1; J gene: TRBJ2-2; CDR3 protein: ASSGGVQSTGELF
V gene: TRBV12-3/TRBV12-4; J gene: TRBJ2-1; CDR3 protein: ASSNPTSGTGADNEQF
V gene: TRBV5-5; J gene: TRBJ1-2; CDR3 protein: ASSFEGAVGYT
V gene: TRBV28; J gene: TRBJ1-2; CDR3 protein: ASRGQFGYT
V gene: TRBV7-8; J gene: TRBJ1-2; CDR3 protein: ASSLGDYGYT
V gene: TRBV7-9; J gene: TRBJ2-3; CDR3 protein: ASSKTGTSGRARYGQY
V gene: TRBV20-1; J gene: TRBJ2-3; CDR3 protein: SALRPSGSTDTQY
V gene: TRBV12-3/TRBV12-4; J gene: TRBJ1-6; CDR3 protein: ASSLAQYNSPLH
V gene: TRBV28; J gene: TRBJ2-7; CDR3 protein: ASSFRELSYEQY
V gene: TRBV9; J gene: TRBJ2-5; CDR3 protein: ASSASQGRETQY
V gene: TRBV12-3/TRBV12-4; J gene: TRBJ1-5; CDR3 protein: ASSPGQGGNQPQH
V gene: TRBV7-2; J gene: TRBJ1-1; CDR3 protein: ASSLVRGGWNTEAF
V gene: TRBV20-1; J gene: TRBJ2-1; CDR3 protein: SAYRVQASGAYNEQF
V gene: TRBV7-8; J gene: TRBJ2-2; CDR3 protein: ASSFRSGNVDTGELF
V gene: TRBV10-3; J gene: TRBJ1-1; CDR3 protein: ATRGINMNTEAF
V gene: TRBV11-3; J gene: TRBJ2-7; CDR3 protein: ASSLNPGQGYEQY
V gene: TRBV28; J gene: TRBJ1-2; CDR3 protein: ASSFEGAGGYT
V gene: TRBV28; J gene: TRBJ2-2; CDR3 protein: ASSGGLPTGELF
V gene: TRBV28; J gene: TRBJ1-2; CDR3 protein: ASRRTGGGYGYT
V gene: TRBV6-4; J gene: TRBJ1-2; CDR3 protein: ASSPREGVEGYT
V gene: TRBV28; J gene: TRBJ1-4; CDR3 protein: ASRRPRGEKLF
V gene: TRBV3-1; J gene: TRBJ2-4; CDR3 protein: ASSQVLRLAGVENIQY
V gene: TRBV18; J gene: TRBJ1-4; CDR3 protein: ASSWEDNEKLF
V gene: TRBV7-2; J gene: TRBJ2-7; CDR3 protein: ASSLLRLAHYEQY
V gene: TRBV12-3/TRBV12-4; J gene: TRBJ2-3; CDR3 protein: ASSRSQGTNTQY
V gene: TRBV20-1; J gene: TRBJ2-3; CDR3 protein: SAREWDKSTDTQY
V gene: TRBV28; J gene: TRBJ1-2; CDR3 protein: ASSPESQGFYGYT
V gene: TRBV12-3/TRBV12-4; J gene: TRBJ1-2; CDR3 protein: ASSVSVYSYT
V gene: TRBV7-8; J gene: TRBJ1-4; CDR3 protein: ASSLLRFREKLF
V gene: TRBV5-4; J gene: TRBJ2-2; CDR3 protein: ASSKGQAPGELF
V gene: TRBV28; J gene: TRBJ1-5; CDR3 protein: ASSPQGARNQPQH
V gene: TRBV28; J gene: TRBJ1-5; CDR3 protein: ASSLLAGADQPQH
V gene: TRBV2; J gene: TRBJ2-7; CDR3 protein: ASTSRGEQY
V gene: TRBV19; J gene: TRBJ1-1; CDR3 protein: ASSPQVPTEAF
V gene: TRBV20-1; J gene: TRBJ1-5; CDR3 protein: SLREIGNQPQH
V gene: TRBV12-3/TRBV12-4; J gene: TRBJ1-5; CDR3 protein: ASRRTGGGNQPQH
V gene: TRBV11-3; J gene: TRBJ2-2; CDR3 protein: ASSLGDTNTGELF
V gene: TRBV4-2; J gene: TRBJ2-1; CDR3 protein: ASSQDPGTGGSEQF
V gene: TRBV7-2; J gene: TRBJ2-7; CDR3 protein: AISAQGKSVDQY
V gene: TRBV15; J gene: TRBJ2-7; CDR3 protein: ATSRDFGGRNEQY
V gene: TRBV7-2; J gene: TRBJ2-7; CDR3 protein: ASSLEGLPTYEQY